This T cell receptor beta chain was recovered during a study of regulatory T cells in long-lasting Graves disease. Specified time point: newly diagnosed GD, antithyroid drugs for less than 3 months. PBMCs provided the RNA from which the TCR library was made. The CDR3 is 14 amino acids. The V gene lost 5 bases and the J gene lost 0 bases, with 10 bases spanning the gap. Germline CDR1 MDHEN, CDR2 SYDVKM. CDR3 regions were amplified by Arm-PCR using iRepertoire HTBI primers to build TCR beta libraries. TCRdb reprocessed the multiplex PCR reads via MiXCR and lists one record per CDR3 protein. This table holds approximately 350,000 distinct CDR3 sequences, about 11% found once. These sequences were also reported in another study, on T cells in Graves' hyperthyroidism and ophthalmopathy. That investigation notes: Researchers found most expanded thyroid clonotypes above 0.001 in blood as well.

This TCR derives from a woman aged 18-30 years with Graves disease. The source was peripheral blood mononuclear cells (PBMCs), collected at new diagnosis, from a patient treated with antithyroid drugs. The V and J genes are TRBV28 and TRBJ1-1; D call uncertain. Here the CDR3 DNA reads TGTGCCAGCAGTCTTTACGGATTGAACACTGAAGCTTTCTTT. Amino acids: CASSLYGLNTEAFF. Looking up the rest from reference TRBV28 and TRBJ1-1 gives the full variable domain: DVKVTQSSRYLVKRTGEKVFLECVQDMDHENMFWYRQDPGLGLRLIYFSYDVKMKEKGDIPEGYSVSREKKERFSLILESASTNQTSMYLCASSLYGLNTEAFFGQGTRLTVV.